One and the same sample provided the 27 T cell receptor beta chains below, sequenced in a study of CD8+ T cells in alopecia areata. The treatment was: oral pan-JAK inhibitor, 5-10 mg twice daily. Following RNA extraction, reverse transcription yielded cDNA that acted as the sequencing template. The assay was immunoSEQ multiplex PCR, and TCRdb's table has in-frame clones only and misses some. The data hold 87,000 or so clones, with 70% to 80% observed a single time. The sequencing here drew on CD8+ T cells sorted from blood, taken at approximately week 45, from a patient treated with tofacitinib. All receptors come from a human donor with alopecia areata.

J is TRBJ2-3 and V is TRBV29-1; D remains ambiguous. There are 15 residues in the CDR3. The ends were cut back, 0 bases at V and 2 bases at J, with 12 bases in the middle. Germline CDR1 reads SQVTM; CDR2 reads ANQGSEA. CDR3 nucleotide sequence: TGCAGCGTTGAAGATTATCTGGGATCCACAGATACGCAGTATTTT. It specifies CSVEDYLGSTDTQYF.

CDR3 sequence: CASSMGQGKQYF. CDR3 DNA sequence: TGTGCCAGCAGTATGGGACAGGGGAAGCAGTACTTC. The chain uses TRBV27 and TRBJ2-7; 10 nucleotides match TRBD1. V shed 5 bases and J 8 bases; nucleotides not matched to a gene: 3. The CDR3 runs to 12 residues. Germline V gene lookup returns CDR1 MNHEY and CDR2 SMNVEV (reference sequence).

V gene TRBV7-9 combines with J gene TRBJ1-2, with D possibly being TRBD1 (5 bases). Trimming cost V 0 bases and J 1 base, with 9 bases left between them. The CDR3 has 15 residues. Germline V gives CDR1 SEHNR, CDR2 FQNEAQ (reference sequence). The CDR3 DNA follows: TGTGCCAGCAGCTTAGCGAGGGGCGATAACTATGGCTACACCTTC. It is translated as CASSLARGDNYGYTF.

The rearrangement links TRBV27 to TRBJ1-5; possible D gene TRBD1, 6 bases. Germline V CDR1 and CDR2: MNHEY, SMNVEV (reference sequence). The V gene lost 5 bases and the J gene lost 6 bases, with 14 bases spanning the gap. The CDR3 totals 14 residues. This chain's CDR3 is CASSIDRFFQPQHF. In nucleotides, the CDR3 is TGTGCCAGCAGTATTGACAGGTTTTTTCAGCCCCAGCATTTT.

CDR3 loop: CSVDIRTSGEQFF. The DNA of the CDR3 is TGCAGCGTTGACATTAGGACTAGCGGTGAGCAGTTCTTC. J is TRBJ2-1 and V is TRBV29-1, with TRBD2 matching 10 bases. Germline V CDR1 and CDR2: SQVTM, ANQGSEA. The CDR3 is 13 residues long. The trim removed 3 bases at V and 9 bases at J, leaving 5 bases unmatched.

The chain joins TRBV5-6 to TRBJ2-1, with TRBD2 identical over 8 bases. V lost 3 bases, J lost 7 bases, and 12 bases stayed unmatched. The germline V gene encodes CDR1 SGHDT and CDR2 YYEEEE. There are 16 residues in the CDR3. The CDR3 loop is CASSWTATSVENEQFF. Written as DNA, the CDR3 is TGTGCCAGCAGCTGGACGGCGACTAGCGTCGAAAATGAGCAGTTCTTC.

V is TRBV4-3 and J is TRBJ2-7, with D tentatively TRBD1 (6 bases). This CDR3 has 16 amino acids. CDR1 is LGHNA, CDR2 YSLEER, per germline. Trimming stripped 3 bases from V and 7 bases from J, with 22 bases between. CDR3 coding DNA: TGCGCCAGCAGCCAGGGCTGGGACACCCCGGATAGGGAGCAGTACTTC. As protein: CASSQGWDTPDREQYF.

The chain combines TRBV27 with TRBJ1-2; 9 bases agree with TRBD1. J was trimmed by 8 bases and V by 0 bases; bases with no gene match: 4. This CDR3 comprises 14 residues. Germline V gene sequence: CDR1 MNHEY, CDR2 SMNVEV (reference sequence). The CDR3 region is CASSLSHRGQGYTF. The CDR3 nucleotides are TGTGCCAGCAGTTTATCGCACAGGGGGCAGGGCTACACCTTC.

This clone was detected only a few times. A read error may account for a junction end that differs from germline. This chain uses TRBV7-8 with TRBJ2-5; 7 bases are a match to TRBD2. Germline assignment: CDR1 SGHVS and CDR2 FQNEAQ. The CDR3 spans 13 residues. The CDR3 reads CASSLGGIVAGDF. In nucleotides, the CDR3 is TGTGCCAGCAGCTTAGGGGGGATTGTGGCGGGAGACTTC.

The rearrangement uses TRBV4-3 and TRBJ2-7, with D hard to call. CDR3 length equals 14 residues. The V gene lost 1 base and the J gene lost 4 bases, with 11 bases spanning the gap. Germline loops: CDR1 LGHNA, CDR2 YSLEER. CDR3 nucleotide sequence: TGCGCCAGCAGCCAAGTAGTCGGAAGGTACGAGCAGTACTTC. Its protein is CASSQVVGRYEQYF.

The CDR3 DNA follows: TGTGCTAGTGGCCTAGTATTGAACACTGAAGCTTTCTTT. Residues: CASGLVLNTEAFF. V is TRBV12-5 and J is TRBJ1-1; D remains ambiguous. There are 13 residues in the CDR3. The germline CDR1 and CDR2 sequences are LGHNT and FRNRAP. With 6 bases removed from V and 0 bases from J, the gap between germline ends came to 8 bases.

The chain combines TRBV6-1 with TRBJ1-1; TRBD1 matches 7 bases. Germline V gives CDR1 MNHNS, CDR2 SASEGT. This CDR3 is 13 amino acids long. Trimming removed 2 bases from V and 8 bases from J; junction bases left unmatched: 5. CDR3 coding DNA: TGTGCCAGCAGTGAATGGGGGGGACAGGAAGCTTTCTTT. The encoded protein is CASSEWGGQEAFF.

The chain uses TRBV5-1 and TRBJ1-1; D might be TRBD1 (5 bases). The CDR3 is made up of 13 amino acids. The V end was cut by 5 bases, the J end by 3 bases, with 11 bases between. The germline CDR1 and CDR2 sequences are SGHRS and YFSETQ. CDR3 nucleotides: TGCGCCAGCAGAACCGGGACTCACACTGAAGCTTTCTTT. It codes for CASRTGTHTEAFF.

This clone has just one count. This sequence joins TRBV7-2 and TRBJ2-2; D is ambiguous. CDR3 length equals 12 residues. Trimming left V 7 bases short and J 6 bases short, with 9 bases between. Germline-derived CDR1 and CDR2 are SGHTA and FQGNSA. The CDR3 DNA sequence: TGTGCCAGCACCCCAAACGCCGGGGAGCTGTTTTTT. Protein product: CASTPNAGELFF.

The chain carries TRBV9 and TRBJ1-1; D remains unclear. This CDR3 contains 14 residues. Germline V gene data show CDR1 as SGDLS and CDR2 as YYNGEE. V gave up 0 bases and J gave up 6 bases, with 12 bases separating them. CDR3 protein: CASSVDSKSAEAFF. DNA for the CDR3: TGTGCCAGCAGCGTAGACAGCAAATCAGCTGAAGCTTTCTTT.

The chain recombines TRBV11-2 with TRBJ2-7; D is tentatively TRBD1 or TRBD2 (5 bases each). Germline CDR1 SGHAT, CDR2 FQNNGV. The ends were cut back, 5 bases at V and 1 base at J, with 15 bases in the middle. The CDR3 is 15 amino acids. As DNA, the CDR3 is TGTGCCAGCAGCCCGGGCGTGGGACCATCCTACGAGCAGTACTTC. Its translation: CASSPGVGPSYEQYF.

The chain combines TRBV5-6 with TRBJ1-5, with TRBD1 matching over 8 bases. CDR1 is SGHDT and CDR2 is YYEEEE in the germline V gene. With V trimmed by 0 bases and J by 4 bases, 3 bases remained unmatched. The CDR3 totals 15 residues. In DNA, the CDR3 is TGTGCCAGCAGCTTGGGACAGGGGTTAAATCAGCCCCAGCATTTT. It yields the protein CASSLGQGLNQPQHF.

This chain connects TRBV15 to TRBJ1-2, with D maybe TRBD1 (5 bases). Trimming removed 1 base at V and 1 base at J, with 16 bases between. The CDR3 is 17 amino acids. The V gene's germline CDR1 is LNHNV and CDR2 YYDKDF (reference sequence). CDR3 nucleotides: TGTGCCACCAGCAGAGGAGCCCCGGGACGTAATAACTATGGCTACACCTTC. Protein product: CATSRGAPGRNNYGYTF. Filled out from reference TRBV15 and TRBJ1-2, the complete variable domain reads DAMVIQNPRYQVTQFGKPVTLSCSQTLNHNVMYWYQQKSSQAPKLLFHYYDKDFNNEADTPDNFQSRRPNTSFCFLDIRSPGLGDTAMYLCATSRGAPGRNNYGYTFGSGTRLTVV.

V is TRBV30 and J is TRBJ1-1; D is unresolved. The V end lost 4 bases, the J end lost 8 bases, and 17 bases lay between the germline ends. CDR1 is GTSNPN, CDR2 SVGIG, per germline (reference sequence). CDR3 length: 13 amino acids. This chain's CDR3 is CAWTLGGSWEAFF. CDR3 DNA sequence: TGTGCCTGGACCCTGGGAGGAAGTTGGGAAGCTTTCTTT.

V usage is TRBV7-3 and J usage is TRBJ1-1; D may be TRBD1 (5 bases). The germline CDR1 and CDR2 sequences are SGHTA and FQGTGA. V gave up 5 bases and J gave up 4 bases, with 14 bases separating them. The CDR3 length is 14 residues. The CDR3 sequence: CASSLDIGGTEAFF. In nucleotides, the CDR3 is TGTGCCAGCAGCCTGGACATCGGGGGCACTGAAGCTTTCTTT.

The chain couples TRBV18 to TRBJ2-5; 7 nucleotides align to TRBD1. The V and J ends lost 3 bases and 4 bases, in that order; junction bases with no gene match: 5. The CDR3 is 14 residues long. The germline V gene has CDR1 KGHSH and CDR2 LQKENI. Here the CDR3 DNA reads TGTGCCAGCTCACCCACAGGGGATCGAGAGACCCAGTACTTC. It translates to CASSPTGDRETQYF.

This clone was counted a few times. The V and J genes are TRBV6-4 and TRBJ1-1; D is unresolved. Trimming pared 0 bases from V and 8 bases from J, leaving 10 bases between. Germline CDR1 is MRHNA and CDR2 is SNTAGT. The CDR3 runs to 13 residues. CDR3 DNA: TGTGCCAGCAGTGACTCTCCGGGATCAGAAGCTTTCTTT. This codes for CASSDSPGSEAFF.

This chain uses TRBV6-5 with TRBJ1-2; 7 nucleotides align to TRBD1. J gave up 0 bases and V 1 base, and 2 bases lay outside the gene matches. Germline V gene sequence: CDR1 MNHEY, CDR2 SVGAGI. CDR3 size: 15 residues. In DNA form, the CDR3 reads TGTGCCAGCAGTTACTTGCAGGGGGCTAACTATGGCTACACCTTC. Its protein is CASSYLQGANYGYTF.

This clone was detected a few times. The rearrangement uses TRBV29-1 and TRBJ2-7; 9 bases line up with TRBD1. Germline V CDR1 and CDR2: SQVTM, ANQGSEA. The V segment lost 2 bases and the J segment 6 bases; nucleotides outside the gene matches: 5. The CDR3 contains 13 residues. The CDR3 loop reads CSVEPTGGLEQYF. CDR3 nucleotides: TGCAGCGTTGAACCTACAGGGGGCCTCGAGCAGTACTTC.

The genes are TRBV7-2 and TRBJ2-1; 8 bases are shared with TRBD1. CDR3 length: 15 amino acids. Germline CDR1 and CDR2: SGHTA and FQGNSA. V shed 3 bases and J 6 bases; nucleotides not matched to a gene: 7. The CDR3 nucleotides read TGTGCCAGCAGCTTTAGGCAGGGGGCGCTCAATGAGCAGTTCTTC. Residues: CASSFRQGALNEQFF. Complete variable domain (other parts from reference TRBV7-2 and TRBJ2-1): GAGVSQSPSNKVTEKGKDVELRCDPISGHTALYWYRQSLGQGLEFLIYFQGNSAPDKSGLPSDRFSAERTGGSVSTLTIQRTQQEDSAVYLCASSFRQGALNEQFFGPGTRLTVL.

The rearrangement uses TRBV29-1 and TRBJ1-2; D gene unclear. CDR1 is SQVTM, CDR2 ANQGSEA, per germline. The V gene lost 1 base and the J gene lost 3 bases, with 6 bases spanning the gap. CDR3 size: 12 residues. The CDR3 sequence is CSVEGRYYGYTF. The CDR3 region has the DNA TGCAGCGTTGAAGGAAGATACTATGGCTACACCTTC.

The chain carries TRBV30 and TRBJ1-6; D may be TRBD1 (5 bases). CDR1 is GTSNPN, CDR2 SVGIG, per germline (reference sequence). V was trimmed by 1 base and J by 6 bases, leaving 7 bases between them. The CDR3 totals 13 residues. The CDR3 sequence: CAWSDGTNSPLHF. CDR3 bases: TGTGCCTGGAGTGACGGGACTAATTCACCCCTCCACTTT.